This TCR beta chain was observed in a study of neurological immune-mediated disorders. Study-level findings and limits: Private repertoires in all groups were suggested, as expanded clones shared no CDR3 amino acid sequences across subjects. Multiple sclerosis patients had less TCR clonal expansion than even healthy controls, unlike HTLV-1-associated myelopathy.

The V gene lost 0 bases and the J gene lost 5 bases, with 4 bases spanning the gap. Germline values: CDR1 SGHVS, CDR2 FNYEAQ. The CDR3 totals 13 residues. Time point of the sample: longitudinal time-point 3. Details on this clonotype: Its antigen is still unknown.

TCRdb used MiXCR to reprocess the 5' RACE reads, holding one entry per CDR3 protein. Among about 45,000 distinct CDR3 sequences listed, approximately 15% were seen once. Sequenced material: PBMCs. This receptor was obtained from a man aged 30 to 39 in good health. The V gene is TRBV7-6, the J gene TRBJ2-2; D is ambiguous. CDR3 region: CASSLAITGELFF. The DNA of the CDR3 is TGTGCCAGCAGCTTAGCGATTACCGGGGAGCTGTTTTTT.